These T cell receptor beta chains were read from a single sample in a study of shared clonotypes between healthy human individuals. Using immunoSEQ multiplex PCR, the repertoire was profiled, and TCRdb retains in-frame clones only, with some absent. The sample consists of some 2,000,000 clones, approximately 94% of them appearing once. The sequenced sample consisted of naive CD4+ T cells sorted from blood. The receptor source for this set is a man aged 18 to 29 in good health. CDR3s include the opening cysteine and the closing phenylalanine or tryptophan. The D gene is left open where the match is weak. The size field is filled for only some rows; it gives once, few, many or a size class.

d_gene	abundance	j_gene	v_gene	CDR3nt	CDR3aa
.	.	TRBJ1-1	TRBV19	TGTGCCAGTAGGACACAGGGTGGGGACACTGAAGCTTTCTTT	CASRTQGGDTEAFF
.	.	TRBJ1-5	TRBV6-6	TGTGCCAGCAGTTCGGGCCTTGGGGATCAGCCCCAGCATTTT	CASSSGLGDQPQHF
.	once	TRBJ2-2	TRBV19	TGTGCCAGTAGTGAGTTAAACACCGGGGAGCTGTTTTTT	CASSELNTGELFF
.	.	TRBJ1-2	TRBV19	TGTGCCAGTATGGGAAGCGTATATGGCTACACCTTC	CASMGSVYGYTF
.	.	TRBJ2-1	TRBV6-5	TGTGCCAGCAGTTCGACAGTGGGCGAGCAGTTCTTC	CASSSTVGEQFF
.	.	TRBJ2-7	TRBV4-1	TGCGCCAGCAGCCAACTCGGGGGTCGTGCCTACGAGCAGTACTTC	CASSQLGGRAYEQYF
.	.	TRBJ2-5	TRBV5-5	TGTGCCAGCAGCTCATTCTCGTTGGAAACCCAGTACTTC	CASSSFSLETQYF
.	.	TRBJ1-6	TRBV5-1	TGCGCCAGCAGCTTGGACCTCGCCGGGCCGCACTATAATTCACCCCTCCACTTT	CASSLDLAGPHYNSPLHF
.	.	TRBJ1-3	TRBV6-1	TGTGCCAGCAGTGAAGATTTGTGGGCTTTAAGCTCTGGAAACACCATATATTTT	CASSEDLWALSSGNTIYF
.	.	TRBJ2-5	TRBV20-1	TGCCCCAGAACCAAGCAAGAGACCCAGTACTTC	CPRTKQETQYF
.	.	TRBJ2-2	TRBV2	TGTGCCAGCACTCAGCCCGGGGAGCTGTTTTTT	CASTQPGELFF
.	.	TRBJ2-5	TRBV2	TGTGCCAGCAGTCTCCTTGACACGGCAGGAGAGACCCAGTACTTC	CASSLLDTAGETQYF
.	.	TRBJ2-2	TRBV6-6	TGTGCCAGCATCCTTCTAGGGGGGGCCATTACCGGGGAGCTGTTTTTT	CASILLGGAITGELFF
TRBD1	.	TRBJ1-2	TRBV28	TGTGCCAGCAGTTTAACGCGACAGGGCTGCACCTTC	CASSLTRQGCTF
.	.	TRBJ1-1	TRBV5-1	TGCGCCAGCAGCTTGGCTGGAGCTAACACTGAAGCTTTCTTT	CASSLAGANTEAFF
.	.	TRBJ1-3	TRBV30	TGTGCCTGGGCCCGGGACCCGAGCTCTGGAAACACCATATATTTT	CAWARDPSSGNTIYF
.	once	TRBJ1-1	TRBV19	TGTGCCAGTAGTGTCGCCGGGACGGTGAACACTGAAGCTTTCTTT	CASSVAGTVNTEAFF
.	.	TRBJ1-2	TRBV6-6	TGTGCCAGCAGTTACTCCCCCAACTATGGCTACACCTTC	CASSYSPNYGYTF
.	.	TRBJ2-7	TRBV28	TGTGCCAGCAGTTTGTCAGGGCTCGAGCAGTACTTC	CASSLSGLEQYF
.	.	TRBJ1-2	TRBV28	TGTGCCAGCACTTCCGGGGCGCGTTCTCTCAACTATGGCTACACCTTC	CASTSGARSLNYGYTF
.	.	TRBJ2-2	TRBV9	TGTGCCAGCAGCGCGCAAGAGGAGGAGCTGTTTTTT	CASSAQEEELFF
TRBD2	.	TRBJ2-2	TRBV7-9	TGTGCCAGCAGCTTACTAGCGGGAGGCGGGGAGCTGTTTTTT	CASSLLAGGGELFF
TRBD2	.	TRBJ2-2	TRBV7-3	TGTGCCAGCAGCTTTCTGCGGGGGGCGAACACCGGGGAGCTGTTTTTT	CASSFLRGANTGELFF
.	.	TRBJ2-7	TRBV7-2	TGTGCCAGCAGCTTAGCAAGTTACTGGACGGACTCCTACGAGCAGTACTTC	CASSLASYWTDSYEQYF
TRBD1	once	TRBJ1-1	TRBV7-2	TGTGCCAGCAGCACCTCGACAGGGCTGGCGAAAGCTTTCTTT	CASSTSTGLAKAFF
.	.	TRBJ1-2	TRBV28	TGTGCCAGCAGCTCTAACACGGGATCCCCGAGGGAGGGCTACACCTTC	CASSSNTGSPREGYTF
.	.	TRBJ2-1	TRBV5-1	TGCGCCAGCAGCTTGGGCGGGGCCTACAATGAGCAGTTCTTC	CASSLGGAYNEQFF
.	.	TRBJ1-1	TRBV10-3	TGTGCCATCATGGGAGGCGGAGGGGGGACTGAAGCTTTCTTT	CAIMGGGGGTEAFF
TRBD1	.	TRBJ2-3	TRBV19	TGTGCCAGTAGTGCGGACAGGGGAAATACGCAGTATTTT	CASSADRGNTQYF
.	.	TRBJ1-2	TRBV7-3	TGTGCCAGCAGCTCAGTAGGGGGATATGGCTACACCTTC	CASSSVGGYGYTF
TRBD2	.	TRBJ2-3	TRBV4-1	TGCGCCAGCAGCCAAGATTCTAGCGGGACCACAGATACGCAGTATTTT	CASSQDSSGTTDTQYF
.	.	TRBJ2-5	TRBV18	TGTGCCAGCTCCCGTCAAGAGACCCAGTACTTC	CASSRQETQYF
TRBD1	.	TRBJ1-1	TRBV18	TGTGCCAGCTCACCACCGGGACAGGGTGCCACTGAAGCTTTCTTT	CASSPPGQGATEAFF
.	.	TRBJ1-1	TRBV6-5	TGTGCCAGCAGTTACTCGGCTTGGAACACTGAAGCTTTCTTT	CASSYSAWNTEAFF
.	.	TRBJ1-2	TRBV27	TGTGCCAGCAGTTTATGGGGGGGCGGAAACTATGGCTACACCTTC	CASSLWGGGNYGYTF
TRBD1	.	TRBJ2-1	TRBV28	TGTGCCAGCAGTTCACCTGGGACAGGTATCCATGAGCAGTTCTTC	CASSSPGTGIHEQFF
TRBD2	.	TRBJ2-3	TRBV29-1	TGCAGCGTTGAAGTGCTAGCGGGGGGAACAGATACGCAGTATTTT	CSVEVLAGGTDTQYF
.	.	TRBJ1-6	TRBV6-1	TGTGCCAGCAGTGAACAACCAGACGACTCACCCCTCCACTTT	CASSEQPDDSPLHF
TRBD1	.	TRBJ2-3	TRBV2	TGTGCCGGCCGGACAGGGGGCCCCCCAGATACGCAGTATTTT	CAGRTGGPPDTQYF
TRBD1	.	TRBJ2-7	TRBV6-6	TGTGCCAGCAGTAGGACAGGGTTGGAGCAGTACTTC	CASSRTGLEQYF
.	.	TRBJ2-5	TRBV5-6	TGTGCCAGCAGCCAAGGACACACGCAACGGACCCAGTACTTC	CASSQGHTQRTQYF
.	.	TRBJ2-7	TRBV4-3	TGCGCCAGCAGCCAAGATAGGGGCTCCTACGAGCAGTACTTC	CASSQDRGSYEQYF
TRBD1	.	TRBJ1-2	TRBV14	TGTGCCAGCAGCCAAGCAGGGGGCGGATTCGACTATGGCTACACCTTC	CASSQAGGGFDYGYTF
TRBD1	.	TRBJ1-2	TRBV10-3	TGTGCCATCAGTCAGACTACAGGGGGGGCCTATGGCTACACCTTC	CAISQTTGGAYGYTF
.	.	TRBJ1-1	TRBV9	TGTGCCAGCAGGGGTACCGGGTCGAACACTGAAGCTTTCTTT	CASRGTGSNTEAFF
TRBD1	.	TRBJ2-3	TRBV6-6	TGTGCCAGCAGTTTCGACAGGGGGTTTAACACAGATACGCAGTATTTT	CASSFDRGFNTDTQYF
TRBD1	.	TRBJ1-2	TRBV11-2	TGTGCCAGCAGCTTGACCGGGACAGGGGGCCTCTATGGCTACACCTTC	CASSLTGTGGLYGYTF